This entry describes one TCR beta chain. The protocol was immunoSEQ multiplex PCR, while the TCRdb copy is restricted to in-frame clones and leaves out a portion. The data contain about 300,000 clones, 89% of them seen just once; the ten biggest clones take up approximately 1.8%. This specimen comes from a study of blood T cell repertoires in COVID-19. Deletions cut 0 bases from V and 3 bases from J, with 12 bases between. CDR3 length: 15 residues. Per the germline V gene, CDR1 is MGHRA and CDR2 is YSYEKL. This TCR derives from a woman aged 30 to 39 with COVID-19, enrolled during active disease. The V call is TRBV4-1, the J call TRBJ2-7, with D perhaps TRBD2 (7 bases). The source material was peripheral blood. As DNA, the CDR3 is TGCGCCAGCAGCCAAGATAGGGGGGACTACTACGAGCAGTACTTC. It specifies CASSQDRGDYYEQYF.